These 17 T cell receptor beta chains were sequenced from one sample in a study of CD8 T cells in Susac syndrome. The authors reverse transcribed roughly 0.5 to 1 ug RNA with random hexamers. TCRdb redid the calling of the immunoSEQ multiplex PCR reads with MiXCR, one entry per CDR3 protein. The sample carries about 210,000 distinct CDR3 sequences, 94% recorded once. The source material was CD4+ T cells from PBMCs. Receptors were obtained from a human donor with Susac syndrome.

V is TRBV19 and J is TRBJ2-3, with 7 bases matching TRBD2. Germline-derived CDR1 and CDR2 are LNHDA and SQIVND (reference sequence). Losses at the gene ends were 1 base for V and 1 base for J; bases not matched to a gene: 5. The CDR3 length is 16 residues. The CDR3 is CASSIGSGGGTDTQYF. The CDR3 nucleotides are TGTGCCAGTAGTATAGGTTCGGGGGGAGGCACAGATACGCAGTATTTT.

The V call is TRBV15, the J call TRBJ1-3; unclear D gene. Trimming removed 5 bases from V and 8 bases from J, with 13 bases in between. The V gene's germline CDR1 is LNHNV and CDR2 YYDKDF (reference sequence). The CDR3 totals 13 residues. The CDR3 is CATSSGPRDTIYF. CDR3 nucleotides: TGTGCCACCAGCTCCGGGCCCCGTGACACCATATATTTT. The full variable domain, in which reference TRBV15 and TRBJ1-3 provide the parts outside the CDR3, is DAMVIQNPRYQVTQFGKPVTLSCSQTLNHNVMYWYQQKSSQAPKLLFHYYDKDFNNEADTPDNFQSRRPNTSFCFLDIRSPGLGDTAMYLCATSSGPRDTIYFGEGSWLTVV.

The chain carries TRBV2 and TRBJ2-3; 7 bases line up with TRBD2. The J segment lost 3 bases and the V segment lost 3 bases, leaving 6 bases of the junction unmatched. Germline lookup yields CDR1 SNHLY and CDR2 FYNNEI. This CDR3 contains 15 residues. The chain's CDR3 is CASSDPSGATDTQYF. CDR3 coding DNA: TGTGCCAGCAGTGACCCCAGCGGGGCGACAGATACGCAGTATTTT.

V usage is TRBV25-1 and J usage is TRBJ2-5, with D unclear. The CDR3 extends over 12 amino acids. V shed 6 bases and J shed 5 bases, with 10 bases lying between them. Germline values: CDR1 MGHDK, CDR2 SYGVNS. The CDR3: CASSETWETQYF. CDR3 in DNA: TGTGCCAGCAGCGAAACATGGGAGACCCAGTACTTC.

J is TRBJ1-2 and V is TRBV11-2, with D possibly matching TRBD1 (5 bases). Looked up from germline, CDR1 is SGHAT and CDR2 is FQNNGV. This CDR3 region has 14 residues. V was pared by 10 bases and J by 0 bases, with 15 bases between. CDR3 protein: CATMVGGANYGYTF. DNA of the CDR3: TGTGCCACCATGGTCGGGGGAGCTAACTATGGCTACACCTTC. Together with reference TRBV11-2 and TRBJ1-2, the CDR3 gives the full variable domain: EAGVAQSPRYKIIEKRQSVAFWCNPISGHATLYWYQQILGQGPKLLIQFQNNGVVDDSQLPKDRFSAERLKGVDSTLKIQPAKLEDSAVYLCATMVGGANYGYTFGSGTRLTVV.

The J gene is TRBJ1-5, the V gene TRBV4-2; D remains ambiguous. Germline lookup yields CDR1 LGHNA and CDR2 YNFKEQ. This CDR3 spans 14 amino acids. V lost 1 base and J lost 3, with 7 bases in between. CDR3 sequence: CASSQGQLNQPQHF. For the CDR3, the DNA is TGTGCCAGCAGCCAAGGCCAGCTCAATCAGCCCCAGCATTTT.

The chain employs TRBV4-3 and TRBJ2-7; the D gene is possibly TRBD1 (5 bases). The CDR3 is 17 residues long. Germline assignment: CDR1 LGHNA and CDR2 YSLEER. Between the trimmed V and J ends, which lost 0 bases and 2 bases, there was a span of 17 bases. CDR3 DNA sequence: TGCGCCAGCAGCCAAGATCTCGAAGGACAAAGCGCCTACGAGCAGTACTTC. Translation gives CASSQDLEGQSAYEQYF.

This chain uses TRBV12-3 or TRBV12-4 with TRBJ2-5; D is ambiguous. Trimming pared 7 bases from V and 4 bases from J, leaving 10 bases between. The CDR3 totals 12 residues. CDR3: CASTRTGETQYF. DNA of the CDR3: TGTGCCAGCACGAGGACGGGAGAGACCCAGTACTTC.

The chain is built from TRBV30 and TRBJ1-4; no clear D gene. The V end was cut by 1 base, the J end by 5 bases, with 11 bases between. Germline loops: CDR1 GTSNPN, CDR2 SVGIG (reference sequence). The CDR3 totals 14 residues. CDR3 sequence reads: CAWSGARGNEKLFF. CDR3 nucleotide sequence: TGTGCCTGGAGTGGGGCACGAGGGAATGAAAAACTGTTTTTT.

The chain carries TRBV7-9 and TRBJ1-1; D remains ambiguous. V was clipped by 5 bases and J by 2 bases, with 15 bases between them. Per the germline V gene, CDR1 is SEHNR and CDR2 is FQNEAQ (reference sequence). This CDR3 comprises 15 residues. The CDR3 nucleotides read TGTGCCAGCAGCGGGTCCTTCTCGAAAAACACTGAAGCTTTCTTT. Protein: CASSGSFSKNTEAFF.

The chain uses TRBV12-3 or TRBV12-4 and TRBJ1-2; D remains unclear. Trimming stripped 1 base from V and 8 bases from J, with 11 bases between. The CDR3 is 13 residues long. The CDR3 DNA follows: TGTGCCAGCAGTTTAGAGTTCGGCTTGGGCTACACCTTC. Its translation: CASSLEFGLGYTF.

This clonotype was detected once. This chain uses TRBV3-1 with TRBJ1-2; the match to TRBD1 covers 7 bases. The germline gives CDR1 LGHDT, CDR2 YNNKEL (reference sequence). The CDR3 contains 15 residues. Unmatched junction bases numbered 6, after V lost 1 base and J lost 4 bases. CDR3 sequence (DNA): TGTGCCAGCAGCCAAGTGGACAGGACGATCTATGGCTACACCTTC. As protein: CASSQVDRTIYGYTF.

This rearrangement joins TRBV5-1 to TRBJ2-5; D may be TRBD2 (6 bases). Germline V gives CDR1 SGHRS, CDR2 YFSETQ. Trimming shortened V by 5 bases and J by 3 bases, and 14 bases separated the two germline ends. The CDR3 totals 14 residues. The CDR3 DNA sequence: TGCGCCAGCAGGTCGGGGGAGATCGAAGAGACCCAGTACTTC. Translating gives CASRSGEIEETQYF.

The V call is TRBV20-1, the J call TRBJ2-1, with 10 bases matching TRBD1. Trimming at V came to 7 bases and at J to 2 bases, leaving 5 bases not matched to a gene. The CDR3 has 14 amino acids. Germline values: CDR1 DFQATT, CDR2 SNEGSKA (reference sequence). The CDR3 loop is CSGIGQGAYNEQFF. For the CDR3, the DNA is TGCAGTGGAATAGGACAGGGGGCCTACAATGAGCAGTTCTTC.

The chain is built from TRBV20-1 and TRBJ1-2; D perhaps matches TRBD1 (6 bases). This CDR3 region has 14 residues. Deletions cut 1 base from V and 4 bases from J, with 13 bases between. Germline-derived CDR1 and CDR2 are DFQATT and SNEGSKA (reference sequence). The DNA of the CDR3 is TGCAGTGCTAGAGGCCGGGGACAAGCCTATGGCTACACCTTC. It specifies CSARGRGQAYGYTF.

The chain combines TRBV20-1 with TRBJ1-2; no clear D gene. V was shortened by 3 bases and J by 6 bases, with 8 bases between the two germline ends. The CDR3 is 11 residues long. CDR1 DFQATT and CDR2 SNEGSKA come from the germline V gene (reference sequence). The CDR3 DNA sequence: TGCAGTGCTAGCTATCAGGATGGCTACACCTTC. It translates to CSASYQDGYTF.

V gene TRBV11-2 combines with J gene TRBJ2-3; 8 nucleotides agree with TRBD2. V lost 5 bases to trimming and J lost 0 bases; unmatched junction nucleotides: 10. The V gene's germline CDR1 is SGHAT and CDR2 FQNNGV. There are 17 residues in the CDR3. The CDR3 DNA sequence: TGTGCCAGCAGCCAACCACGGGGCGGGGGGAGCACAGATACGCAGTATTTT. It codes for CASSQPRGGGSTDTQYF.